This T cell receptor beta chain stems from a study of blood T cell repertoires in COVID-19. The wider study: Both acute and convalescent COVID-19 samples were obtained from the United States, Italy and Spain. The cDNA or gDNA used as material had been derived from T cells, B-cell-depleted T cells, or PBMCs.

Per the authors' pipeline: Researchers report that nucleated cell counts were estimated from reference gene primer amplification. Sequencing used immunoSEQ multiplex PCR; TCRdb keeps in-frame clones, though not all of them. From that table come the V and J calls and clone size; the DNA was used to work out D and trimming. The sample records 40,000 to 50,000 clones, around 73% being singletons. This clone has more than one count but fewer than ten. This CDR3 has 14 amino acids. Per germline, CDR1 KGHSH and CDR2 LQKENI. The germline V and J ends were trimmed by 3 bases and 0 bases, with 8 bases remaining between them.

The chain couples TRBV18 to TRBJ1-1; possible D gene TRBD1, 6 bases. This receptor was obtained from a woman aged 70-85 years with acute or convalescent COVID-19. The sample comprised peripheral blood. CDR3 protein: CASSPTGLNTEAFF. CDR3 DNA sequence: TGTGCCAGCTCACCGACAGGTCTGAACACTGAAGCTTTCTTT.